The next 3 T cell receptor beta chains were all read from a single sample in a study of early T cells in non-severe SARS-CoV-2 infection (dated by TCRdb to 2020 to 2022). Receptor libraries were prepared by 5' RACE. Reads for this sample came from a NextSeq 500. Clones were called with MiXCR by TCRdb after fastp trimmed the public reads at Q25, and only in-frame beta chains were retained. CDR3 protein duplicates are merged, each entry listing the most common genes and DNA. This sample has around 61,000 distinct CDR3 sequences in its table, and 9.5% to 14% of those were observed once. 1.7% of the sample comes from the top ten. Material: whole blood. The receptors here all came from an adult who was a healthcare worker with PCR-confirmed SARS-CoV-2 infection or an uninfected control (not recorded which).

Many counts were recorded for this clonotype. The rearrangement uses TRBV7-9 and TRBJ2-3; D ambiguous. CDR1 is SEHNR, CDR2 FQNEAQ, per germline (reference sequence). V was shortened by 2 bases and J by 0 bases, with 12 bases between the two germline ends. This CDR3 region has 16 residues. CDR3 bases: TGTGCCAGCAGCTTACCCACATCATGGAGCACAGATACGCAGTATTTT. This gives the protein CASSLPTSWSTDTQYF.

In this sample, this clonotype turned up many times. J is TRBJ2-5 and V is TRBV30; 9 bases align to TRBD1. The germline gives CDR1 GTSNPN, CDR2 SVGIG (reference sequence). The CDR3 totals 12 residues. The J segment lost 7 bases and the V segment lost 8 bases, leaving 8 bases of the junction unmatched. Here the CDR3 reads CALDRGGATQYF. The CDR3 nucleotides are TGTGCCCTTGACAGGGGGGGCGCGACCCAGTACTTC.

Points on this clonotype: A single base separates this from a much larger clone, so it may be a read error. The V gene is TRBV11-2, the J gene TRBJ2-7; 8 nucleotides agree with TRBD2. Germline V gives CDR1 SGHAT, CDR2 FQNNGV. The trim removed 9 bases at V and 0 bases at J, leaving 13 bases unmatched. CDR3 size: 16 residues. The chain's CDR3 is CARSPRERGPSYEQYF. As DNA, the CDR3 is TGTGCCAGAAGCCCCAGGGAGCGGGGGCCCTCCTACGAGCAGTACTTC.